This section outlines one T cell receptor (beta chain) sequence together with its context. The sample is drawn from a study of blood T cell repertoires in COVID-19. The wider study: The analysed material was cDNA or gDNA that came from T cells, B-cell-depleted T cells, or PBMCs.

Using immunoSEQ multiplex PCR, the repertoire was profiled, and TCRdb retains in-frame clones only, with some absent. The data hold 30,000 to 45,000 clones, with about 82% observed a single time. The germline V gene encodes CDR1 SGHVS and CDR2 FQNEAQ. The CDR3 spans 13 residues. Trimming took 9 bases from V and 0 from J, leaving 12 bases between them. The chain carries TRBV7-8 and TRBJ2-7; TRBD1 is a possible D gene (5 bases). The TCR sequence derives from a human donor in a cohort sampled during active COVID-19. The source material was peripheral blood. CDR3 nucleotide sequence: TGTGCCAGTACCCTCAGGGCCTCCTACGAGCAGTACTTC. Its translation: CASTLRASYEQYF.